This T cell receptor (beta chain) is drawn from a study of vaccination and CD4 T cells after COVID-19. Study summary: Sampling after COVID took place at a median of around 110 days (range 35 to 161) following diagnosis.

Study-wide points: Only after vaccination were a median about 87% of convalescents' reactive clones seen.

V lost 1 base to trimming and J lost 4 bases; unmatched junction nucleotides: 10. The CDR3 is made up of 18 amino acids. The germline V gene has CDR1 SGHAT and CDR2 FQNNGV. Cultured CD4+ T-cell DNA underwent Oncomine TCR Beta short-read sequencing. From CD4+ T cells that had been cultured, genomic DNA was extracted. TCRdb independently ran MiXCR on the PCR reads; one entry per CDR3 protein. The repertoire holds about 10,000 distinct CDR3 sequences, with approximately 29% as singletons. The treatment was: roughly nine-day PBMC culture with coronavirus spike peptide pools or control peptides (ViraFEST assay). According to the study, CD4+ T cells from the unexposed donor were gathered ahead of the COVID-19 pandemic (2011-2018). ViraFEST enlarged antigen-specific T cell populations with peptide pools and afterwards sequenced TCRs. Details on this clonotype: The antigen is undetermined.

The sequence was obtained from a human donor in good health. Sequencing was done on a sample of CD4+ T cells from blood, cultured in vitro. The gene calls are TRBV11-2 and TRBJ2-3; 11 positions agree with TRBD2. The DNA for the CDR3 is TGTGCCAGCAGCTTAGTTTTCAGGTCACTAGCGGGAGCAGATACGCAGTATTTT. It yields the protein CASSLVFRSLAGADTQYF.